This T cell receptor (beta chain) was profiled in a study of blood T cell repertoires in COVID-19. Produced via immunoSEQ multiplex PCR; TCRdb's table is partial and in-frame only. The sample has approximately 300,000 clones, roughly 90% seen once. This CDR3 contains 13 residues. Trimming removed 5 bases from V and 0 bases from J, with 6 bases in between. Germline CDR1 is SGHRS and CDR2 is YFSETQ. Concerning this clone itself: Within the sample, other DNA sequences also encode this same CDR3.

The source is a young woman with COVID-19, enrolled during active disease. Sequencing was performed on peripheral blood. V usage is TRBV5-1 and J usage is TRBJ2-1; the D is unclear. The CDR3 spells CASSESSYNEQFF. Here the CDR3 DNA reads TGCGCCAGCAGTGAGAGCTCCTACAATGAGCAGTTCTTC.